This T cell receptor beta chain is drawn from a study of blood T cells in healthy people across ages. Overall study context: The template switching approach captured approximately one barcoded beta molecule for every two T cells. Regarding the study as a whole: Diversity estimated from one million T cells was considered an underestimate.

The use of a sample-barcoded 5' primer and a J-beta primer mix characterized a second PCR of about 7 to 12 cycles. Every molecule of cDNA carried a tag from a template-switch adaptor with 12 random nucleotides. TCRdb recomputed calls from the 5' RACE reads with MiXCR, one row per CDR3 protein. This table has approximately 1.5 million distinct CDR3 sequences, roughly 43% appearing once. For this clonotype: Its antigen is not identified.

The CDR3 length is 14 residues. Trimming left V 0 bases short and J 5 bases short, with 12 bases between. Germline loops: CDR1 SGHTS, CDR2 YDEGEE. Peripheral blood from each donor was collected in a volume of 9.5 to 10 milliliters. V and J are TRBV5-8 and TRBJ2-7; D unresolved. The sample consisted of blood. The sequence was obtained from a young woman in good health. CDR3 DNA sequence: TGTGCCAGCAGCTTGGTGTTAGACGAGGACGAGCAGTACTTC. Its protein is CASSLVLDEDEQYF.